This TCR beta chain was sequenced in a study of T cell responses to AZD1222 COVID-19 vaccine. Findings of the study overall: Within unmutated variant regions lay the reported targets of nearly half of spike-specific TCRs. Recipients of AZD1222 seropositive at baseline numbered only 6 or 7. Following two doses of AZD1222, Spike-specific TCR breadth and depth rose. Regions 160-218 and 743-854 dominated among vaccine-associated CD4 TCRs spanning spike.

CDR1 is SGHVS and CDR2 is FNYEAQ in the germline V gene. This CDR3 has 17 amino acids. V dropped 4 bases and J dropped 0; count of bases not matched to a gene: 4. Method: immunoSEQ multiplex PCR; TCRdb's copy keeps in-frame clones and lacks some. The sample lists about 110,000 clones; over 75% were seen once. A note on this clone: Its matching antigen is unknown.

This receptor was taken from an adult who received the AZD1222 COVID-19 vaccine. V is TRBV7-6 and J is TRBJ2-6; 9 nucleotides match TRBD1. Sample: peripheral blood, taken 28 days after the second AZD1222 dose. The CDR3 sequence: CASSWGQGRSGANVLTF. The CDR3, as DNA: TGTGCCAGCAGCTGGGGACAGGGCCGCTCTGGGGCCAACGTCCTGACTTTC.